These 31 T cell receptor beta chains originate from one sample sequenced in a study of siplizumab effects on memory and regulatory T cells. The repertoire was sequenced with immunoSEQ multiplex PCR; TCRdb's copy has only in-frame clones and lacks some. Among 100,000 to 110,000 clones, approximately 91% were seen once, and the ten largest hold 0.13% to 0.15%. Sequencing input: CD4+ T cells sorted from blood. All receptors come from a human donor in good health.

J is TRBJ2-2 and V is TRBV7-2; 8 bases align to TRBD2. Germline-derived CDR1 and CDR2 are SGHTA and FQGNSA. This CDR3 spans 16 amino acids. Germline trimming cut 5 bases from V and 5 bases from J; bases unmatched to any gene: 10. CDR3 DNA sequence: TGTGCCAGCAGCGGACTCCCGGGGGGGTCGACCGGGGAGCTGTTTTTT. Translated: CASSGLPGGSTGELFF.

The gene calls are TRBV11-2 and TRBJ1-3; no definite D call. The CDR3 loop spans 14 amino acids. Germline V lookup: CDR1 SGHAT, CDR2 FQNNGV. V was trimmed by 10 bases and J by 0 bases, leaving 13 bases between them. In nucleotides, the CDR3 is TGTGCCACCGCTTTCTGGGACTCTGGAAACACCATATATTTT. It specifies CATAFWDSGNTIYF. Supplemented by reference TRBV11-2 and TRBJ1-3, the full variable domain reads EAGVAQSPRYKIIEKRQSVAFWCNPISGHATLYWYQQILGQGPKLLIQFQNNGVVDDSQLPKDRFSAERLKGVDSTLKIQPAKLEDSAVYLCATAFWDSGNTIYFGEGSWLTVV.

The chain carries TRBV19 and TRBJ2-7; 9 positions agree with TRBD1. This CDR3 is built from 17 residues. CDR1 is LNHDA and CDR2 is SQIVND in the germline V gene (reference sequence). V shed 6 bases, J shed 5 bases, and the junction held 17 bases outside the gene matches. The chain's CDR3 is CASSDETGTGNYHEQYF. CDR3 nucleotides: TGTGCCAGTAGCGATGAGACCGGGACAGGGAATTACCACGAGCAGTACTTC.

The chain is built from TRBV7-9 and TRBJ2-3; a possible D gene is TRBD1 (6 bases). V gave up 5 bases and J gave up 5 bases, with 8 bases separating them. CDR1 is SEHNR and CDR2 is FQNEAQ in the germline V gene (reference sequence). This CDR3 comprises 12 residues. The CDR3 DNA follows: TGTGCCAGCAGCACAGGGATAGATACGCAGTATTTT. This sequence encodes CASSTGIDTQYF.

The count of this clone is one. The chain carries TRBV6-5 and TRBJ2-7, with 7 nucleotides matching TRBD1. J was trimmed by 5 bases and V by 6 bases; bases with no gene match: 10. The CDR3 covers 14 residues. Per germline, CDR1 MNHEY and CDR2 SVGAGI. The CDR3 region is CASSPRQGPHEQYF. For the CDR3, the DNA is TGTGCCAGCAGCCCCCGACAGGGTCCCCACGAGCAGTACTTC.

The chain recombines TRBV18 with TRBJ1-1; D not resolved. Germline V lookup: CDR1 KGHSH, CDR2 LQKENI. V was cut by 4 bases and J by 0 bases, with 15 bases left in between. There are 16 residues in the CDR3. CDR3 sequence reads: CASSRDGRSMNTEAFF. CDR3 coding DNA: TGTGCCAGCTCACGGGATGGCAGGTCCATGAACACTGAAGCTTTCTTT.

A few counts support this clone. For the CDR3, the DNA is TGTGCTAGTGGTTTGAGTCCGACTCATGCGGCCGGGGAGCTGTTTTTT. Its translation is CASGLSPTHAAGELFF. The chain links TRBV12-5 to TRBJ2-2; no clear D gene. CDR1 LGHNT and CDR2 FRNRAP come from the germline V gene. V lost 2 bases to trimming and J lost 6 bases, with 16 bases between them. The CDR3 is made up of 16 amino acids.

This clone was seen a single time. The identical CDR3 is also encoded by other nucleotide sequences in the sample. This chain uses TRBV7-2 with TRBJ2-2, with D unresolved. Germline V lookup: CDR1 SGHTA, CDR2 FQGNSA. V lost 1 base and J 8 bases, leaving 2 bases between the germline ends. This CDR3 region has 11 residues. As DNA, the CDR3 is TGTGCCAGCAGCTTAGTTGGGGAGCTGTTTTTT. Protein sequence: CASSLVGELFF.

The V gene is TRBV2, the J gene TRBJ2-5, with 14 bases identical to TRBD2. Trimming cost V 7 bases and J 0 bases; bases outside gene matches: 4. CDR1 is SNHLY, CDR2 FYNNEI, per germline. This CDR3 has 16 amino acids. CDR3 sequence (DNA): TGTGCCAGCACCCGGACTAGCGGGGGGTACCAAGAGACCCAGTACTTC. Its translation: CASTRTSGGYQETQYF.

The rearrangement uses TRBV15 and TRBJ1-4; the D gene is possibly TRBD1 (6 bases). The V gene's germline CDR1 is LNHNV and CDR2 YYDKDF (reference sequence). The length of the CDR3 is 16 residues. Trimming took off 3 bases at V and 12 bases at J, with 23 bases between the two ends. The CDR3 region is CATSRAQGLGGTELFF. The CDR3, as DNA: TGTGCCACCAGCAGGGCACAGGGTTTGGGAGGTACTGAACTGTTTTTT.

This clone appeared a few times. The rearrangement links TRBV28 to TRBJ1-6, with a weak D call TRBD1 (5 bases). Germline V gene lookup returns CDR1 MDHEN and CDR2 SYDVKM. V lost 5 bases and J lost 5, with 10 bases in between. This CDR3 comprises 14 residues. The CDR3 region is CASSGTRNNSPLHF. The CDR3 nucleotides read TGTGCCAGCAGTGGGACGAGAAATAATTCACCCCTCCACTTT.

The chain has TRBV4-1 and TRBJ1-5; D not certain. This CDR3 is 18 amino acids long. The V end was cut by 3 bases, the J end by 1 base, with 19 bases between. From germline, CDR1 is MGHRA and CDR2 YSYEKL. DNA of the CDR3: TGCGCCAGCAGCCACCCCCTGGACGGGTCTAAGAGCAATCAGCCCCAGCATTTT. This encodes CASSHPLDGSKSNQPQHF.

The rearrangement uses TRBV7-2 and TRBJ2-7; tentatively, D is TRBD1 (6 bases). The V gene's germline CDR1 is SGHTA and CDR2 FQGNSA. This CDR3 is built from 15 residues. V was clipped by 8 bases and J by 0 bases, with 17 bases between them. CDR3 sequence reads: CASSLFGDNSYEQYF. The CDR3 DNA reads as TGTGCCAGCTCCTTATTCGGGGACAACTCCTACGAGCAGTACTTC.

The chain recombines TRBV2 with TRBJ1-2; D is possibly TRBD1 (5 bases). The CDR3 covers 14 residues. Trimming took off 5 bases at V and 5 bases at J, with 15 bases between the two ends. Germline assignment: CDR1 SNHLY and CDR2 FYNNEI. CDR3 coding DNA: TGTGCCAGCAGTCCCGCCCGCGAGGGGTATGGCTACACCTTC. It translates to CASSPAREGYGYTF.

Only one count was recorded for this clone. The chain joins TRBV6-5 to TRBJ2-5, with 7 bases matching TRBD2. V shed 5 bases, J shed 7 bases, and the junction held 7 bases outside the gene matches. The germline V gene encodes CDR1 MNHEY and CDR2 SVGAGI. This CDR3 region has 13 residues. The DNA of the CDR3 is TGTGCCAGCAGTCTAAAGACGGGGGGGACCCAGTACTTC. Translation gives CASSLKTGGTQYF.

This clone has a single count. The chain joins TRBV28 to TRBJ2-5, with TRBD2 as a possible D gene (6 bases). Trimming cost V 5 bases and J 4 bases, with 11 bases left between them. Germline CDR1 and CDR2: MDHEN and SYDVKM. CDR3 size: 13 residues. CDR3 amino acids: CASSRLARETQYF. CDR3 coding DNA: TGTGCCAGCAGTCGTCTAGCGAGAGAGACCCAGTACTTC. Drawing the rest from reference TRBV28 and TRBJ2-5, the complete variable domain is DVKVTQSSRYLVKRTGEKVFLECVQDMDHENMFWYRQDPGLGLRLIYFSYDVKMKEKGDIPEGYSVSREKKERFSLILESASTNQTSMYLCASSRLARETQYFGPGTRLLVL.

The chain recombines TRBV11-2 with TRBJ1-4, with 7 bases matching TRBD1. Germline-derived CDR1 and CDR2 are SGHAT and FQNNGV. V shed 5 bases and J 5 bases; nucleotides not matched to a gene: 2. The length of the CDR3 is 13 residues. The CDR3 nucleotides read TGTGCCAGCAGCAGGGGGCCCAATGAAAAACTGTTTTTT. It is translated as CASSRGPNEKLFF.

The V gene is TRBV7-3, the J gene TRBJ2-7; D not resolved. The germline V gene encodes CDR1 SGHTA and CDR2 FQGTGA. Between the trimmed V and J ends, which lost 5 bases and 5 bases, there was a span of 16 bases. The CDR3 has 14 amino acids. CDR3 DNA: TGTGCCAGCAGCCCAAAAACCGGGCACCACGAGCAGTACTTC. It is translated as CASSPKTGHHEQYF.

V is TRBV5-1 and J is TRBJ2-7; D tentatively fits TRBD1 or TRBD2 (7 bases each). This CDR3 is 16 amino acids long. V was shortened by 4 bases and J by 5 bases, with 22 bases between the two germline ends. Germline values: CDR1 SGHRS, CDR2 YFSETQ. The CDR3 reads CASSPQGGGGLDEQYF. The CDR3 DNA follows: TGCGCCAGCAGCCCCCAGGGGGGAGGGGGCTTAGACGAGCAGTACTTC.

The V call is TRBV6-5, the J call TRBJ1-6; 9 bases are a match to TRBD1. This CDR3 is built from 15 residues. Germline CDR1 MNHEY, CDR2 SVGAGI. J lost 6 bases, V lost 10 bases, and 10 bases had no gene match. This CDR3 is CATRTGEGRNSPLHF. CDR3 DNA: TGTGCCACCAGGACAGGGGAAGGTCGTAATTCACCCCTCCACTTT.

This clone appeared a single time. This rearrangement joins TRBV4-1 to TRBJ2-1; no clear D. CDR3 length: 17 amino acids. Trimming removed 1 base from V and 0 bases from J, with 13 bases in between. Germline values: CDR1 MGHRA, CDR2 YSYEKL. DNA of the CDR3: TGCGCCAGCAGCCAAGGGAACGGCTTAAGCTCCTACAATGAGCAGTTCTTC. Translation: CASSQGNGLSSYNEQFF.

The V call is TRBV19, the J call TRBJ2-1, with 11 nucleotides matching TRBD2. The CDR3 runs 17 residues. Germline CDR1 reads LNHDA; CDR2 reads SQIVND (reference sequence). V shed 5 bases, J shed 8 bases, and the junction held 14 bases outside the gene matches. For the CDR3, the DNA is TGTGCCAGTAGTGCAACTAGCGGGGGCCTTGATGGAGATGAGCAGTTCTTC. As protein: CASSATSGGLDGDEQFF.

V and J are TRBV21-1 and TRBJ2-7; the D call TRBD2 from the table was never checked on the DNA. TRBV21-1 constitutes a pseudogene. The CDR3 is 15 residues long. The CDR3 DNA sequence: TGTGCCAGCAGCATTTTGGCGGGGGGGTCCTACGAGCAGTACTTC. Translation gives CASSILAGGSYEQYF.

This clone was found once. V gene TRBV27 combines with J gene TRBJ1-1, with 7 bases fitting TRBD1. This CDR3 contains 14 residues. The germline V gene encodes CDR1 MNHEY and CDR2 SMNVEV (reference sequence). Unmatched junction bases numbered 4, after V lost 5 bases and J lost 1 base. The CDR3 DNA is TGTGCCAGCAGTCCCGGGACAGAGAACACTGAAGCTTTCTTT. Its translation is CASSPGTENTEAFF.

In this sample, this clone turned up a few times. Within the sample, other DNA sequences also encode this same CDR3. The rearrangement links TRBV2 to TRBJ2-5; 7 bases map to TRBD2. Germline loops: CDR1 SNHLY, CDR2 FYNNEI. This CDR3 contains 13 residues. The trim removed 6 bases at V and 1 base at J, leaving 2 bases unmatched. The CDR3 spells CASRGLTQETQYF. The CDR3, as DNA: TGTGCCAGCAGGGGACTAACCCAAGAGACCCAGTACTTC.

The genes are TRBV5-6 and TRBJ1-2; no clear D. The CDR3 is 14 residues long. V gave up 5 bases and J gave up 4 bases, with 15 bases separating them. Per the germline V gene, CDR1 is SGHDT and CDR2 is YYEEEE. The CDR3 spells CASSLWDLRYGYTF. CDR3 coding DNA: TGTGCCAGCAGTCTCTGGGATCTTCGCTATGGCTACACCTTC. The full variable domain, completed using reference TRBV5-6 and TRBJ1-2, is DAGVTQSPTHLIKTRGQQVTLRCSPKSGHDTVSWYQQALGQGPQFIFQYYEEEERQRGNFPDRFSGHQFPNYSSELNVNALLLGDSALYLCASSLWDLRYGYTFGSGTRLTVV.

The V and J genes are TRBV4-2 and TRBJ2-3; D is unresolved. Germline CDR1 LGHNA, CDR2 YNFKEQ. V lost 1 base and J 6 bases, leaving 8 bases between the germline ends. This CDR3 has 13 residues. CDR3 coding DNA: TGTGCCAGCAGCCAAGGCACCCCCGATACGCAGTATTTT. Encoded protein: CASSQGTPDTQYF.

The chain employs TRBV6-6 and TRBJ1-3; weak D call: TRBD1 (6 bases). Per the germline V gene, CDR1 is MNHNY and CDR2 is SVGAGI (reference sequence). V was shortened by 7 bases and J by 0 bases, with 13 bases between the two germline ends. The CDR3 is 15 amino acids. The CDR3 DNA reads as TGTGCCAGCACAGAGGGGGACCCCTCTGGAAACACCATATATTTT. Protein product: CASTEGDPSGNTIYF.

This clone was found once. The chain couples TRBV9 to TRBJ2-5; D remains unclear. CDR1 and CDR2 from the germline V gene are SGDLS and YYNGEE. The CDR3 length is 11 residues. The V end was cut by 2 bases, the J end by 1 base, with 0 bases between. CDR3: CASSVQETQYF. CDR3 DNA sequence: TGTGCCAGCAGCGTCCAAGAGACCCAGTACTTC.

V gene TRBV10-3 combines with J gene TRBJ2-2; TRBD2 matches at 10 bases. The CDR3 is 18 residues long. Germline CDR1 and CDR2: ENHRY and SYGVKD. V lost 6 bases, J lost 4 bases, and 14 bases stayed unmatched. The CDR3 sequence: CAISPPVRERGGTGELFF. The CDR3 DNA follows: TGTGCCATCAGCCCACCGGTCCGCGAGCGGGGGGGCACCGGGGAGCTGTTTTTT.

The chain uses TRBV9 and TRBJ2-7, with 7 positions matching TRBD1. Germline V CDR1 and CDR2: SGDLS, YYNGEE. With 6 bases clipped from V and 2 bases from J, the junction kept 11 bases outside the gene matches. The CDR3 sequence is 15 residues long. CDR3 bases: TGTGCCAGCACCCCTGGACAGGAGGTGCCCTACGAGCAGTACTTC. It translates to CASTPGQEVPYEQYF.